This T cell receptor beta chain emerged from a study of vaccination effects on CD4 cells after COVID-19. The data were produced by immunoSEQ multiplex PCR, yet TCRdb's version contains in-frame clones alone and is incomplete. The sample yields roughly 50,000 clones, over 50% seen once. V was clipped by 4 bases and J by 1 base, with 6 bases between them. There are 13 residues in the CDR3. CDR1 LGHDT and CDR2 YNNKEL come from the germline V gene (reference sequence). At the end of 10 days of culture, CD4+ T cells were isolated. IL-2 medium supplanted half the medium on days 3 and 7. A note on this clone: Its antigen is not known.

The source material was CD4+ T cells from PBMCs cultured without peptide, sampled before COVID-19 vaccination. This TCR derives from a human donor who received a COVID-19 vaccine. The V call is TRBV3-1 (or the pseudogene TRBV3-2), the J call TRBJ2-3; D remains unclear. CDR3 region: CASSRSRTDTQYF. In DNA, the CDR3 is TGTGCCAGCAGCCGGAGCCGCACAGATACGCAGTATTTT.